This T cell receptor (beta chain) was obtained from a study of Ad26.COV2.S vaccination and SARS-CoV-2 variants. Stated treatment: over 15 received Ad26.COV2.S at low or high dose, single or two shots; 5 received placebo; per-sample allocation not given. Sampling took place 63 days after the first vaccine or placebo injection. An adult aged 18-55 years in Boston served as the donor. The CDR3 spans 12 residues. In germline, CDR1 is MNHEY, CDR2 SMNVEV (reference sequence). The V end was cut by 6 bases, the J end by 3 bases, with 6 bases between. Sequencing was performed with immunoSEQ multiplex PCR; in TCRdb, only in-frame clones are kept and a portion is missing. The sample consists of hundreds of thousands of clones, roughly 85% of them appearing once.

The source material was peripheral blood, sampled in a trial of Ad26.COV2.S vaccine versus placebo. The origin of this receptor is a person aged 18-65 years who received the Ad26.COV2.S COVID-19 vaccine or a placebo. The chain is built from TRBV27 and TRBJ2-1; D remains ambiguous. The CDR3: CASSYDYNEQFF. CDR3 DNA sequence: TGTGCCAGCAGCTACGACTACAATGAGCAGTTCTTC.